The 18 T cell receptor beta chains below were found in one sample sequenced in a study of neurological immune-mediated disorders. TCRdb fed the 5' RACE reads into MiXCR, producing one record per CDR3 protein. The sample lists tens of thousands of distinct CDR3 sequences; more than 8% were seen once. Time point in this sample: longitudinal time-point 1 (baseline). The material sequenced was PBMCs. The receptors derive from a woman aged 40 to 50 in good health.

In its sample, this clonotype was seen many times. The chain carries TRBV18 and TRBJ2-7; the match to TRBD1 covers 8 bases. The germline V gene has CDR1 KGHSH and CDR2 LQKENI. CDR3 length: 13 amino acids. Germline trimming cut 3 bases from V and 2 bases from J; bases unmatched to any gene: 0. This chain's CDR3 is CASSPDRAYEQYF. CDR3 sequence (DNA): TGTGCCAGCTCACCGGACAGGGCCTACGAGCAGTACTTC.

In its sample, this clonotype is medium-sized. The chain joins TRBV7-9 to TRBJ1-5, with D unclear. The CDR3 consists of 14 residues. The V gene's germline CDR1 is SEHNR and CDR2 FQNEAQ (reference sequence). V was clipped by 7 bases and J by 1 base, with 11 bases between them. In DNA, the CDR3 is TGTGCCAGCAAGAAAGAGGGCAGCAATCAGCCCCAGCATTTT. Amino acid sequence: CASKKEGSNQPQHF.

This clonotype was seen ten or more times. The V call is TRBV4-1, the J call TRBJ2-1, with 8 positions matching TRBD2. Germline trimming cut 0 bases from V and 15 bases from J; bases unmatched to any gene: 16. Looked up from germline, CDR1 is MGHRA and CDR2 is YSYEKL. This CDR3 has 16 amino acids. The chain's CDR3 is CASSQEALGWRGARFF. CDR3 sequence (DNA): TGCGCCAGCAGCCAAGAGGCCCTAGGGTGGCGGGGGGCTAGGTTCTTC.

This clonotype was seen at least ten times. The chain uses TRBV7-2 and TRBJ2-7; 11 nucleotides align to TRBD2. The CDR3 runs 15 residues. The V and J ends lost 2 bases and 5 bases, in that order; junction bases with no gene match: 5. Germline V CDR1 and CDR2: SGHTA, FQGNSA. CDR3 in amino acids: CASSLSSGGSNEQYF. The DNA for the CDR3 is TGTGCCAGCAGCTTATCTAGCGGGGGGAGTAACGAGCAGTACTTC.

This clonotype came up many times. The CDR3: CASSYSGGWGDTQYF. The CDR3 DNA reads TGTGCCAGCAGTTACTCAGGAGGTTGGGGGGATACGCAGTATTTT. The chain employs TRBV6-5 and TRBJ2-3, with D possibly being TRBD1 or TRBD2 (5 bases each). V lost 0 bases to trimming and J lost 6 bases, with 13 bases between them. Germline CDR1 reads MNHEY; CDR2 reads SVGAGI. This CDR3 is 15 amino acids long.

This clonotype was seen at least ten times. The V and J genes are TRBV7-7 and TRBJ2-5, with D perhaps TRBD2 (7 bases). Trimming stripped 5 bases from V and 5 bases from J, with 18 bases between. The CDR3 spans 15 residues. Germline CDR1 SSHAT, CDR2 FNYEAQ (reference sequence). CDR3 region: CASSQLGGLGETQYF. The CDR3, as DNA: TGTGCCAGCAGCCAACTGGGGGGGCTCGGGGAGACCCAGTACTTC. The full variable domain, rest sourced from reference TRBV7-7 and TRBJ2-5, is GAGVSQSPRYKVTKRGQDVTLRCDPISSHATLYWYQQALGQGPEFLTYFNYEAQPDKSGLPSDRFSAERPEGSISTLTIQRTEQRDSAMYRCASSQLGGLGETQYFGPGTRLLVL.

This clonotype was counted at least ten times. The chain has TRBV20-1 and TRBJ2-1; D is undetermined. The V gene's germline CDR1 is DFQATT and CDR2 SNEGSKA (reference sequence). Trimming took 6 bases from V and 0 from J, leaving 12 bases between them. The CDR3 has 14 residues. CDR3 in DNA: TGCAGTGCAACCGGCGGCAGCTCCTACAATGAGCAGTTCTTC. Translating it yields CSATGGSSYNEQFF.

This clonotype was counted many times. The CDR3 region has the DNA TGCGCCAGCAGCCTCTTTGACAGGACAGGGACCTACGAGCAGTACTTC. It translates to CASSLFDRTGTYEQYF. The gene calls are TRBV4-1 and TRBJ2-7, with TRBD1 matching 8 bases. The CDR3 extends over 16 amino acids. The V gene end was trimmed by 4 bases and the J gene end by 2 bases; junction bases not matched to a gene: 10. Germline V CDR1 and CDR2: MGHRA, YSYEKL.

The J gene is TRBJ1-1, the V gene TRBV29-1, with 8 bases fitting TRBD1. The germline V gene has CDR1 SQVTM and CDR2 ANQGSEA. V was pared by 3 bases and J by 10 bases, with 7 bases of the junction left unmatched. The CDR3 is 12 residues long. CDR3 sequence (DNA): TGCAGCGTTGATCGGACAGGGAATGTAGCTTTCTTT. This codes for CSVDRTGNVAFF.

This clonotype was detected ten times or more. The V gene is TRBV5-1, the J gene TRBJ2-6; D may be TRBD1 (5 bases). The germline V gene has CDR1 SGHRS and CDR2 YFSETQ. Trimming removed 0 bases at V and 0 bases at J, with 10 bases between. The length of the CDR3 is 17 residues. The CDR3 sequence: CASSLAGRASGANVLTF. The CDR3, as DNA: TGCGCCAGCAGCTTGGCCGGCAGGGCCTCTGGGGCCAACGTCCTGACTTTC.

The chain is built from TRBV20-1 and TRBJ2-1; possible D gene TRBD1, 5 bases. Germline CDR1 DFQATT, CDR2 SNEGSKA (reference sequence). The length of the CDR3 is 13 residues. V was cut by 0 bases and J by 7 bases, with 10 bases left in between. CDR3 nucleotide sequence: TGCAGTGCTAGAGACCGAAGGGGAAATGAGCAGTTCTTC. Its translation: CSARDRRGNEQFF.

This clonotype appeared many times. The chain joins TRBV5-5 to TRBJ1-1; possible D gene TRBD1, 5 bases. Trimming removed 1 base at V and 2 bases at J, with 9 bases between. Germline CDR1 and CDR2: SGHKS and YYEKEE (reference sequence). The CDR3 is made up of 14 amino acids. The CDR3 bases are TGTGCCAGCAGCTTGAGACAGAAAAACACTGAAGCTTTCTTT. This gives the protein CASSLRQKNTEAFF. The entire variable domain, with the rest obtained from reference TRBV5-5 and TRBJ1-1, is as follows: DAGVTQSPTHLIKTRGQQVTLRCSPISGHKSVSWYQQVLGQGPQFIFQYYEKEERGRGNFPDRFSARQFPNYSSELNVNALLLGDSALYLCASSLRQKNTEAFFGQGTRLTVV.

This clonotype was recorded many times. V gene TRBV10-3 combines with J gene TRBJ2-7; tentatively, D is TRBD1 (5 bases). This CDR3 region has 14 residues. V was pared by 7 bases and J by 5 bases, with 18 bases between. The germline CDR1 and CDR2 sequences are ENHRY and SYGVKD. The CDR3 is CAITLGQGEHEQYF. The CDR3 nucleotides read TGTGCCATCACCCTCGGGCAGGGTGAGCACGAGCAGTACTTC.

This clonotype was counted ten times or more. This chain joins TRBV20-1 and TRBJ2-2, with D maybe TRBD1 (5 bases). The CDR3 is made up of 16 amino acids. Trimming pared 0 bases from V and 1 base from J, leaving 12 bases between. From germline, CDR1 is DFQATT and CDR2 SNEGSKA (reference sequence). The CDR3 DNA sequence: TGCAGTGCTAGAGATAGGGGAACAGGGAACACCGGGGAGCTGTTTTTT. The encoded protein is CSARDRGTGNTGELFF.

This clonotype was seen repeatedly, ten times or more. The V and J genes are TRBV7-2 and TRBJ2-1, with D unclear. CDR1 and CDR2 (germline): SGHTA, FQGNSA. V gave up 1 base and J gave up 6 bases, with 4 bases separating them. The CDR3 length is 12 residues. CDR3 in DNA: TGTGCCAGCAGCTTAGTGTTCAATGAGCAGTTCTTC. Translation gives CASSLVFNEQFF.

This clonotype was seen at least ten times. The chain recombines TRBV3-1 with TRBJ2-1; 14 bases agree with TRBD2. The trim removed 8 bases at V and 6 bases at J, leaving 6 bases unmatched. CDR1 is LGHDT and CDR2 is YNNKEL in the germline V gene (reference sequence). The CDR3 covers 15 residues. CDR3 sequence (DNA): TGTGCCAGCGGACCGGGACTAGCGGGGGCCAATGAGCAGTTCTTC. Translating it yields CASGPGLAGANEQFF.

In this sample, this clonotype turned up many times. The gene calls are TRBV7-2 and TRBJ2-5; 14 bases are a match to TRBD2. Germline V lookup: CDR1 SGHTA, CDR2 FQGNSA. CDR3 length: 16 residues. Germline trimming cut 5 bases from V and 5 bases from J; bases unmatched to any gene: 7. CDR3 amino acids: CASSATSGGAFETQYF. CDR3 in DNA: TGTGCCAGCAGCGCGACTAGCGGGGGGGCCTTTGAGACCCAGTACTTC.

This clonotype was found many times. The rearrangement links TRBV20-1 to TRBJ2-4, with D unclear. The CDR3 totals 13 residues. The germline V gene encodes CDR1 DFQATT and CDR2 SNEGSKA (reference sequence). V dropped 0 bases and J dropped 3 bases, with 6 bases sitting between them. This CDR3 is CSARETNKNIQYF. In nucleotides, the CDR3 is TGCAGTGCTAGAGAAACTAACAAAAACATTCAGTACTTC.